The entry below gives a single T cell receptor (beta chain) sequence along with its context. Antigen: not known. This specimen comes from a study of PD-1 blockade in classical Hodgkin lymphoma. The germline CDR1 and CDR2 sequences are MNHNY and SVGAGI (reference sequence). CDR3 length: 16 amino acids. V lost 2 bases, J lost 2 bases, and 15 bases lay in between. No patient escaped relapse after autologous stem cell transplantation, and brentuximab vedotin exposure varied. The repertoire was sequenced with immunoSEQ multiplex PCR; TCRdb's copy has only in-frame clones and lacks some. Here the sample spans tens of thousands of clones, more than 65% being singletons. Study-level findings and limits: Complete responders matched newly diagnosed patients in baseline diversity. Compared with healthy donors, newly diagnosed patients reportedly showed lower baseline TCR diversity.

Source: peripheral blood mononuclear cells (PBMCs), taken before the second cycle of nivolumab. The TCR was taken from a human donor with classical Hodgkin lymphoma. The J gene is TRBJ2-5, the V gene TRBV6-6; perhaps TRBD2 as D (6 bases). The CDR3 reads CASSYAVGGRQETQYF. The DNA of the CDR3 is TGTGCCAGCAGTTACGCGGTCGGGGGAAGACAAGAGACCCAGTACTTC.